This TCR beta chain was found in a study of regulatory T cells in long-lasting Graves disease. This CDR3 has 19 residues. The V end lost 6 bases, the J end lost 4 bases, and 28 bases lay between the germline ends. Arm-PCR of CDR3 regions and iRepertoire HTBI primers were used to build TCR beta libraries. MiXCR was run by TCRdb on the multiplex PCR reads, yielding one entry per CDR3 protein. The data hold about 520,000 distinct CDR3 sequences, with 12% observed a single time. Time point given: newly diagnosed GD, antithyroid drugs for less than 3 months. PBMC-extracted RNA yielded the TCR library. The same sample was also used in a study of T cells in Graves' hyperthyroidism and ophthalmopathy.

The TCR sequence derives from a woman in her 30s with Graves disease. The rearrangement uses TRBV12-3 or TRBV12-4 and TRBJ1-3; D remains unclear. Sequenced here: peripheral blood mononuclear cells (PBMCs), sampled at new diagnosis, from a patient treated with antithyroid drugs. CDR3 coding DNA: TGTGCCAGCAGACCCTCCCTTTTGGGCGGACGGCGAGCGGGAAACACCATATATTTT. Translating gives CASRPSLLGGRRAGNTIYF.